Each of the 5 T cell receptor beta chains below was sequenced from the same sample in a study of blood T cell repertoires in COVID-19 (dated by TCRdb to about 2020). Receptor libraries were prepared by the immunoSEQ multiplex PCR assay. TCRdb took over this immuneACCESS table, retaining in-frame rearrangements with V and J assigned. Such tables are incomplete; in checked studies, under half of the missing clones stem from an unresolved V gene, and the remainder is unexplained. The table for this sample lists about 140,000 clones; 65% to 80% of them were counted only once. Jointly, the top ten make up approximately 15% of the sample. Specimen: peripheral blood. The receptors stem from a man in his fifties with acute or convalescent COVID-19.

The genes are TRBV6-5 and TRBJ2-1, with D possibly TRBD1 on 5 matching bases. V was shortened by 8 bases and J by 0 bases, with 17 bases between the two germline ends. Germline loops: CDR1 MNHEY, CDR2 SVGAGI. The CDR3 has 16 residues. This CDR3 reads CASGLLQGSSYNEQFF. CDR3 in DNA: TGTGCCAGCGGTTTGCTCCAGGGTAGCTCCTACAATGAGCAGTTCTTC.

V and J are TRBV18 and TRBJ1-6; the match to TRBD1 covers 10 bases. CDR1 and CDR2 (germline): KGHSH, LQKENI. The CDR3 runs 17 residues. V was pared by 4 bases and J by 5 bases, with 8 bases of the junction left unmatched. The chain's CDR3 is CASSLKPGQGNNSPLHF. The CDR3 DNA is TGTGCCAGCTCACTGAAACCGGGACAGGGGAATAATTCACCCCTCCACTTT.

The chain is built from TRBV7-3 and TRBJ2-1, with 11 bases that match TRBD2. The CDR3 is made up of 15 amino acids. V shed 3 bases, J shed 5 bases, and the junction held 3 bases outside the gene matches. The germline V gene has CDR1 SGHTA and CDR2 FQGTGA. The CDR3 reads CASSFSGGANNEQFF. The CDR3 region has the DNA TGTGCCAGCAGCTTTAGCGGGGGGGCCAACAATGAGCAGTTCTTC.

This clone was seen a few times. V gene TRBV18 combines with J gene TRBJ2-5; D is uncertain. CDR1 and CDR2 (germline): KGHSH, LQKENI. Trimming took 0 bases from V and 2 from J, leaving 4 bases between them. The CDR3 has 13 residues. CDR3 protein: CASSPPNQETQYF. CDR3 in DNA: TGTGCCAGCTCACCACCTAATCAAGAGACCCAGTACTTC.

This clone was counted once. The chain uses TRBV6-1 and TRBJ1-5, with D possibly matching TRBD1 (6 bases). Germline loops: CDR1 MNHNS, CDR2 SASEGT. CDR3 size: 17 residues. V lost 1 base and J lost 1, with 14 bases in between. Written as DNA, the CDR3 is TGTGCCAGCAGTGAAGGGTTCCTACAGGGAAGCAATCAGCCCCAGCATTTT. It specifies CASSEGFLQGSNQPQHF.